This T cell receptor beta chain comes out of a study of blood T cell repertoires in COVID-19. About the study: The origin of the acute and convalescent COVID-19 samples was the United States, Italy and Spain. In each case, the material was cDNA or gDNA derived from T cells, B-cell-depleted T cells, or PBMCs.

Germline-derived CDR1 and CDR2 are MDHEN and SYDVKM. CDR3 length: 13 residues. V was pared by 10 bases and J by 4 bases, with 16 bases between. Cohorts were determined from participant-reported clinical history. Up to 2 weeks before entering the study, exposed participants had met a COVID-19 case. Sequencing was performed with immunoSEQ multiplex PCR; in TCRdb, only in-frame clones are kept and a portion is missing. The sample has about 430,000 clones; roughly 90% are singletons. This clonotype originated in a woman between 18 and 29 years old who had been exposed to COVID-19. The rearrangement joins TRBV28 to TRBJ1-1; D not resolved. The sequencing sample was made of PBMCs or T cells enriched from blood (not recorded which). The CDR3 region has the DNA TGTGCCACCACTAAAATGCGGTCCACTGAAGCTTTCTTT. It yields the protein CATTKMRSTEAFF.